Listed below are T cell receptor beta chains from one sample, sequenced in a study of technical replicates of blood from several donors. Only in-frame clones appear in the TCRdb table, and some are missing; sequencing was by immunoSEQ multiplex PCR. The repertoire holds roughly 90,000 clones, about 96% seen once, with 0.36% in the top ten. Sequences were obtained from T cells isolated from PBMCs. The receptor source for this set is a human donor in good health. CDR3s include the opening cysteine and the closing phenylalanine or tryptophan. The D gene is left open where the match is weak. The size field is filled for only some rows; it gives once, few, many or a size class.

TRBD2	once	TRBV7-7	TRBJ2-1	TGTGCTAGCAGCTTAGCGGGGAGCTCCTACAATGAGCAGTTCTTC	CASSLAGSSYNEQFF
-	-	TRBV5-1	TRBJ2-5	TGCGCCAGCAGCTTGGCACGGGAGACCCAGTACTTC	CASSLARETQYF
TRBD1	-	TRBV11-2	TRBJ1-2	TGTGCCAGCAGGCACAGGGGGCAAAGTGGCTACACCTTC	CASRHRGQSGYTF
TRBD2	-	TRBV14	TRBJ2-7	TGTGCCAGCAGCCAGGGGGCGACTAGCGGGAGAGGGGTCTCCTACGAGCAGTACTTC	CASSQGATSGRGVSYEQYF
TRBD2	once	TRBV6-6	TRBJ2-5	TGTGCCAGCAGCACACTAGCGTCGGAGACCCGGTACTTC	CASSTLASETRYF
-	-	TRBV7-2	TRBJ1-1	TGTGCCAGCAGCTTAGCGCGGAGGGCCGCTGGGGAAGCTTTCTTT	CASSLARRAAGEAFF
TRBD2	-	TRBV7-2	TRBJ2-1	TGTGCCAGCAGCTTAGGAGGGATAGCGGGAGGGGGAAAGAATGAGCAGTTCTTC	CASSLGGIAGGGKNEQFF
-	-	TRBV19	TRBJ2-1	TGTGCCAGTAGTCCTCGGCGGAATGAGCAGTTCTTC	CASSPRRNEQFF
-	-	TRBV7-2	TRBJ1-2	TGTGCCAGCAGCTTAGTGTCGCAGGAAGCTAACTATGGCTACACCTTC	CASSLVSQEANYGYTF
-	-	TRBV4-3	TRBJ1-2	TGCGCCAGCAGCCAAGTAGCAGACTATGGCTACACCTTC	CASSQVADYGYTF
-	-	TRBV5-1	TRBJ2-1	TGCGCCAGCAGCTTGGTCGCAGGGCACCCCAATGAGCAGTTCTTC	CASSLVAGHPNEQFF
-	once	TRBV5-6	TRBJ1-3	TGTGCCAGCAGCCTTACATTTGGAAACACCATATATTTT	CASSLTFGNTIYF
-	-	TRBV10-3	TRBJ1-1	TGTGCCATCAGTGGGGAGGGCTACCAGAACACTGAAGCTTTCTTT	CAISGEGYQNTEAFF
-	-	TRBV9	TRBJ2-3	TGTGCCAGCAGCGTTGGCGGATACACAGATACGCAGTATTTT	CASSVGGYTDTQYF
-	-	TRBV11-3	TRBJ2-3	TGTGCCAGCAGCTTAGACGTCCCTAGCACAGATACGCAGTATTTT	CASSLDVPSTDTQYF
-	-	TRBV19	TRBJ1-5	TGTGCCAGTAGTAAGGACAAGAATCAGCCCCAGCATTTT	CASSKDKNQPQHF
TRBD2	-	TRBV5-6	TRBJ2-7	TGTGCCAGCAGCCCCAGACTAGCGGGAGCCATTTACGAGCAGTACTTC	CASSPRLAGAIYEQYF
-	-	TRBV6-5	TRBJ1-1	TGTGCCAGCAGTCGGGTAAGGTCTGAAGCTTTCTTT	CASSRVRSEAFF
TRBD2	-	TRBV10-3	TRBJ2-7	TGTGCCATCAGGCTAGCGGAAAGCTCCTACGAGCAGTACTTC	CAIRLAESSYEQYF
-	-	TRBV18	TRBJ1-1	TGTGCCAGCTCACCACTCGGGGGGGTTAATGAAGCTTTCTTT	CASSPLGGVNEAFF
-	-	TRBV15	TRBJ2-7	TGTGCCACCAGCAGAGATCTTAACTACGAGCAGTACTTC	CATSRDLNYEQYF
TRBD1	once	TRBV7-2	TRBJ1-4	TGTGCCAGCAGCTGGACAGGGGGCGAAAAACTGTTTTTT	CASSWTGGEKLFF
-	-	TRBV12-5	TRBJ1-1	TGTGCTAGTGGTTTGGTAGTTACTACTGAAGCTTTCTTT	CASGLVVTTEAFF
-	-	TRBV15	TRBJ2-1	TGTGCCACCAGACTCCCCAGGAATGAGCAGTTCTTC	CATRLPRNEQFF
TRBD2	-	TRBV30	TRBJ2-3	TGTGCCAGCATACTAGCGGGAGGGACAGATACGCAGTATTTT	CASILAGGTDTQYF
TRBD1	-	TRBV5-1	TRBJ2-3	TGCGCCAGCAGTCTACAGACAGGGGTCGGTACAGATACGCAGTATTTT	CASSLQTGVGTDTQYF
TRBD2	-	TRBV5-4	TRBJ2-1	TGTGCCAGCAGCTTGGGTCCGGCGTCTAGCGGGAGGTTCTACAATGAGCAGTTCTTC	CASSLGPASSGRFYNEQFF
TRBD1	-	TRBV29-1	TRBJ1-1	TGCAGCGTTACAGGGGGATCGTATAACACTGAAGCTTTCTTT	CSVTGGSYNTEAFF
-	once	TRBV27	TRBJ2-1	TGTGCCAGCAGTTTATATCTCCAAACAGGTAACAATGAGCAGTTCTTC	CASSLYLQTGNNEQFF
-	-	TRBV5-8	TRBJ2-7	TGTGCCAGCAGCTTTGTGGGGGGAGAGTACGAGCAGTACTTC	CASSFVGGEYEQYF
TRBD1	-	TRBV9	TRBJ2-6	TGTGCCAGCAGCGCATCCGGGACAGGGAGGACTGGGGCCAACGTCCTGACTTTC	CASSASGTGRTGANVLTF
TRBD1	-	TRBV4-1	TRBJ2-5	TGCGCCAGCAGCCAAGATCTAGGGGACAGTCCGGAAGGCGAGACCCAGTACTTC	CASSQDLGDSPEGETQYF
-	-	TRBV2	TRBJ1-1	TGTGCCAGCAGTGAAAATTACAGGGATGGTACTGAAGCTTTCTTT	CASSENYRDGTEAFF
TRBD1	-	TRBV6-1	TRBJ2-6	TGTGCCAGCAGTGTAAAGGGGGCAACCCTCTCTGGGGCCAACGTCCTGACTTTC	CASSVKGATLSGANVLTF
-	-	TRBV29-1	TRBJ1-2	TGCAGCCTCCTTTCCGCAGGGAATCGTGGCTACACCTTC	CSLLSAGNRGYTF
TRBD1	-	TRBV19	TRBJ1-2	TGTGCCAGTAGTATGGGGACAGGGCCCTATGGCTACACCTTC	CASSMGTGPYGYTF
-	-	TRBV7-9	TRBJ1-1	TGTGCCAGCAGCTTAGAGAAGGGGTTGAACACTGAAGCTTTCTTT	CASSLEKGLNTEAFF
TRBD1	-	TRBV10-3	TRBJ2-7	TGTGCCATCAGTGAGGGGGGAAGGAGACAGGGTTCTTACTTC	CAISEGGRRQGSYF
-	-	TRBV6-5	TRBJ1-3	TGTGCCAGCAGTTCAACAGGGATGGCTGGAAACACCATATATTTT	CASSSTGMAGNTIYF
TRBD1	-	TRBV29-1	TRBJ2-5	TGCAGCGCTGACAGGGACCAAGAGACCCAGTACTTC	CSADRDQETQYF
-	-	TRBV28	TRBJ1-1	TGTGCCAGCAGTATTCGGGGAACGAGCACTGAAGCTTTCTTT	CASSIRGTSTEAFF
TRBD1	few	TRBV18	TRBJ2-7	TGTGCCAGCTCACCATGGAAGACAGGGGACGAGCAGTACTTC	CASSPWKTGDEQYF
TRBD2	-	TRBV2	TRBJ2-1	TGTGCCAGCAGCCCTGGGGGGGTGAGTATTGATGAGCAGTTCTTC	CASSPGGVSIDEQFF
-	-	TRBV19	TRBJ2-7	TGTGCCAGTAGTACCTTAGGGGACTTAGGGGCCTACGAGCAGTACTTC	CASSTLGDLGAYEQYF
TRBD2	-	TRBV7-3	TRBJ2-1	TGTGCCAGCAGTTTAATGTGGGAGGGAGGGGAGCAGTTCTTC	CASSLMWEGGEQFF
-	-	TRBV18	TRBJ1-2	TGTGCCAGCTCACCGAACAGGGCCTCGAACTATGGCTACACCTTC	CASSPNRASNYGYTF
-	-	TRBV5-8	TRBJ2-7	TGTGCCAGCACCCCCCGCCCGGGAACCTACGAGCAGTACTTC	CASTPRPGTYEQYF
TRBD1	-	TRBV28	TRBJ2-1	TGTGCCAGCAGTTTTAATTCGCTTGGGTCCGGGACAGGGGCCCTACCAGGCTCCTACAATGAGCAGTTCTTC	CASSFNSLGSGTGALPGSYNEQFF
-	-	TRBV7-2	TRBJ2-7	TGTGCCAGCAGCGTGCGACCGACTAGTCTATCAGGGCAGTACTTC	CASSVRPTSLSGQYF
-	-	TRBV7-9	TRBJ2-1	TGTGCCATCCTGTCCGGGACAACGGACAATGAGCAGTTCTTC	CAILSGTTDNEQFF
-	once	TRBV5-5	TRBJ2-1	TGTGCCAGCAGCCAACGCCGGGTTGAGCAGTTCTTC	CASSQRRVEQFF
TRBD1	once	TRBV5-1	TRBJ1-4	TGCGCCAGCAGCTTGATGGGACAGGGTAATGAAAAACTGTTTTTT	CASSLMGQGNEKLFF
TRBD1	once	TRBV28	TRBJ1-2	TGTGCCAGCATCCGGACAGGGGGCGCAGGTGGCTACACCTTC	CASIRTGGAGGYTF
TRBD2	-	TRBV7-8	TRBJ2-1	TGTGCCAGCAGCTTTCTAGCGGGAGAGGAGCAGTTCTTC	CASSFLAGEEQFF
-	-	TRBV27	TRBJ2-3	TGTGCCAGCAGTTCGTCCTCTGGGGAGTACACAGATACGCAGTATTTT	CASSSSSGEYTDTQYF